Shown below are 13 T cell receptor beta chains from a single sample sequenced in a study of shared clonotypes between healthy human individuals. Generated by immunoSEQ multiplex PCR, the TCRdb table keeps only in-frame clones and is missing some. The top ten hold 1.5% to 2% of the sample, which has hundreds of thousands of clones, around 74% seen once. The sequenced sample consisted of memory CD4+ T cells sorted from blood. As to subset: CD45RA-negative fraction. Every receptor here comes from a woman under 40 in good health.

The rearrangement joins TRBV11-2 to TRBJ2-1, with D possibly matching TRBD2 (5 bases). The CDR3 is 13 residues long. The germline V gene has CDR1 SGHAT and CDR2 FQNNGV. Trimming cost V 1 base and J 6 bases, with 7 bases left between them. CDR3 in amino acids: CASSLALANEQFF. In nucleotides, the CDR3 is TGTGCCAGCAGCTTAGCCCTAGCCAATGAGCAGTTCTTC.

The chain employs TRBV10-1 and TRBJ1-5, with D tentatively TRBD1 (6 bases). The CDR3 runs to 14 residues. Germline V gene data show CDR1 as WNHNN and CDR2 as SYGVQD (reference sequence). The ends were cut back, 6 bases at V and 3 bases at J, with 12 bases in the middle. This chain's CDR3 is CASRTQGTNQPQHF. The CDR3 nucleotides read TGCGCCAGCAGAACGCAGGGGACCAATCAGCCCCAGCATTTT.

This clone was observed a handful of times. This chain connects TRBV27 to TRBJ2-7, with D possibly called TRBD1 or TRBD2 (5 bases each). Trimming stripped 6 bases from V and 2 bases from J, with 11 bases between. The CDR3 covers 13 residues. The germline V gene encodes CDR1 MNHEY and CDR2 SMNVEV (reference sequence). CDR3 in DNA: TGTGCCAGCAGCCGGGACGTCCCCTACGAGCAGTACTTC. This translates into CASSRDVPYEQYF.

V is TRBV11-1 and J is TRBJ2-5; 9 bases match TRBD2. This CDR3 contains 17 residues. Germline values: CDR1 SGHAT, CDR2 FQDESV (reference sequence). J gave up 5 bases and V 1 base, and 11 bases lay outside the gene matches. CDR3 loop: CASSLESGRPRRETQYF. In DNA form, the CDR3 reads TGTGCCAGCAGCTTAGAAAGCGGGAGGCCCCGTCGGGAGACCCAGTACTTC.

This chain joins TRBV6-5 and TRBJ1-1; possible D gene TRBD1, 6 bases. Trimming stripped 5 bases from V and 6 bases from J, with 13 bases between. The CDR3 is 13 residues long. Germline V gene data show CDR1 as MNHEY and CDR2 as SVGAGI. The CDR3 region has the DNA TGTGCCAGCAGTGTTGTCCAGGGGCCTGAAGCTTTCTTT. Protein: CASSVVQGPEAFF.

V and J are TRBV5-1 and TRBJ2-5; unclear D gene. CDR1 SGHRS and CDR2 YFSETQ come from the germline V gene. This CDR3 has 14 residues. V was pared by 0 bases and J by 4 bases, with 10 bases between. CDR3 in amino acids: CASSLEAVGETQYF. The CDR3 nucleotides read TGCGCCAGCAGCTTGGAGGCGGTCGGAGAGACCCAGTACTTC.

In this sample, this clone turned up a few times. The V call is TRBV19, the J call TRBJ1-1; no clear D. Germline values: CDR1 LNHDA, CDR2 SQIVND (reference sequence). The CDR3 contains 16 residues. V shed 7 bases and J shed 5 bases, with 23 bases lying between them. The CDR3 is CASTNIRHSEETEAFF. The CDR3 bases are TGTGCCAGTACCAATATCCGCCATTCTGAAGAGACTGAAGCTTTCTTT.

This rearrangement joins TRBV6-1 to TRBJ2-5, with TRBD2 identical over 9 bases. The CDR3 has 15 amino acids. V trimming: 5 bases; J trimming: 8 bases; junction bases outside the gene matches: 12. The germline V gene encodes CDR1 MNHNS and CDR2 SASEGT. The CDR3 DNA reads as TGTGCCAGCAGTTCAAGACTAGCGGAGTCTGTCACCCAGTACTTC. It specifies CASSSRLAESVTQYF.

This clone appeared a few times. This chain connects TRBV19 to TRBJ2-2; 8 bases align to TRBD2. After removal of 8 bases from V and 4 bases from J, the junction contained 9 bases not matched to a gene. The CDR3 is made up of 15 amino acids. In germline, CDR1 is LNHDA, CDR2 SQIVND (reference sequence). The DNA of the CDR3 is TGTGCCAGTTCGTCAGCGGGAGAGGTCACCGGGGAGCTGTTTTTT. It specifies CASSSAGEVTGELFF. The whole variable domain, filled in from reference TRBV19 and TRBJ2-2, reads DGGITQSPKYLFRKEGQNVTLSCEQNLNHDAMYWYRQDPGQGLRLIYYSQIVNDFQKGDIAEGYSVSREKKESFPLTVTSAQKNPTAFYLCASSSAGEVTGELFFGEGSRLTVL.

V gene TRBV5-1 combines with J gene TRBJ2-7, with D unclear. Germline CDR1 and CDR2: SGHRS and YFSETQ. V was clipped by 4 bases and J by 6 bases, with 17 bases between them. The length of the CDR3 is 14 residues. The CDR3 protein is CASSPDPRWGEQYF. CDR3 in DNA: TGCGCCAGCAGCCCAGACCCGAGGTGGGGCGAGCAGTACTTC. Full variable domain (outside the CDR3, taken from reference TRBV5-1 and TRBJ2-7): KAGVTQTPRYLIKTRGQQVTLSCSPISGHRSVSWYQQTPGQGLQFLFEYFSETQRNKGNFPGRFSGRQFSNSRSEMNVSTLELGDSALYLCASSPDPRWGEQYFGPGTRLTVT.

Many counts were recorded for this clone. This chain connects TRBV29-1 to TRBJ1-6, with D unclear. Germline CDR1 is SQVTM and CDR2 is ANQGSEA. V gave up 5 bases and J gave up 7 bases, with 12 bases separating them. The CDR3 contains 13 residues. The CDR3 nucleotides are TGCAGCGTTAGGGAAAACGGAAATTCACCCCTCCACTTT. As protein: CSVRENGNSPLHF.

Many counts were recorded for this clone. The rearrangement links TRBV30 to TRBJ1-2; unclear D gene. Trimming took 1 base from V and 2 from J, leaving 5 bases between them. CDR1 and CDR2 (germline): GTSNPN, SVGIG (reference sequence). CDR3 length: 12 residues. The CDR3 DNA is TGTGCCTGGAGTGGGGTGAACTATGGCTACACCTTC. This gives the protein CAWSGVNYGYTF.

This rearrangement joins TRBV5-4 to TRBJ2-3, with a weak D call TRBD1 (6 bases). The CDR3 covers 16 residues. The ends were cut back, 3 bases at V and 6 bases at J, with 20 bases in the middle. Germline values: CDR1 SGHNT, CDR2 YYREEE (reference sequence). The CDR3: CASSSPQGPARDTQYF. The CDR3 region has the DNA TGTGCCAGCAGCTCCCCACAGGGTCCGGCCAGGGATACGCAGTATTTT.